This TCR beta chain was recorded in a study of beta chain features in type 1 diabetes. Every bit of the isolated RNA underwent reverse transcription, so sequencing read expressed TCRB transcripts. Sequencing was performed with immunoSEQ multiplex PCR; in TCRdb, only in-frame clones are kept and a portion is missing. Of roughly 45,000 clones in the sample, roughly 50% were seen once. About this clone itself: Its antigen is undetermined.

Study conclusions and caveats: Any PCR bias toward short templates would affect both groups alike.

CDR1 and CDR2 from the germline V gene are SEHNR and FQNEAQ (reference sequence). V was pared by 3 bases and J by 0 bases, with 4 bases of the junction left unmatched. The CDR3 totals 17 residues. The receptor's source is a woman aged 25 to 39 in good health. The sample consisted of stem cell memory CD4+ T cells from blood. The genes are TRBV7-9 and TRBJ2-3; 12 nucleotides agree with TRBD2. The chain's CDR3 is CASSLTSGRGSTDTQYF. CDR3 DNA: TGTGCCAGCAGCTTGACTAGCGGGAGAGGGAGCACAGATACGCAGTATTTT.